This T cell receptor beta chain emerged from a study of vaccination and CD4 T cells after COVID-19. General study results and limits: Recorded median SARS-CoV-2-reactive clonotype numbers increased from roughly 19 to 38 without reaching significance.

As regards this clonotype: Its antigen is still unknown.

Researchers used the Oncomine TCR Beta short-read assay to sequence DNA from cultured CD4+ T cells. TCRdb reprocessed the PCR reads via MiXCR and lists one record per CDR3 protein. The table shows around 21,000 distinct CDR3 sequences, with around 60% occurring only once. The germline V and J ends were trimmed by 2 bases and 3 bases, with 11 bases remaining between them. In germline, CDR1 is MGHDK, CDR2 SYGVNS. The CDR3 extends over 14 amino acids. Regarding treatment: roughly ten-day PBMC culture with coronavirus spike peptide pools or control peptides (ViraFEST assay). The material sequenced was CD4+ T cells from blood, cultured in vitro. The rearrangement joins TRBV25-1 to TRBJ2-7; D possibly corresponds to TRBD2 (5 bases). This clonotype was obtained from a human donor who had recovered from COVID-19. CDR3 nucleotides: TGTGCCAGCAGTGAAGAGGGAATTGACTACGAGCAGTACTTC. It encodes CASSEEGIDYEQYF.